This T cell receptor (beta chain) was recovered during a study of blood T cell repertoires in COVID-19. Across the whole study: PBMCs, B-cell-depleted T cells, or T cells provided the cDNA or gDNA that made up the material.

In the study's own analysis: Amplifying reference gene primers gave estimates of nucleated cell counts. Measured with immunoSEQ multiplex PCR; TCRdb has only the in-frame clones, and not every one. V, J and clone size were drawn from that table, and D and trimming were deduced from the DNA. The data show about 98,000 clones, over 80% seen once. The CDR3 loop spans 17 amino acids. Germline V gives CDR1 LNHNV, CDR2 YYDKDF (reference sequence). The V gene lost 0 bases and the J gene lost 2 bases, with 13 bases spanning the gap. Specimen: peripheral blood. The chain combines TRBV15 with TRBJ1-4; a possible D gene is TRBD1 (5 bases). The TCR sequence derives from a man older than 75 with acute or convalescent COVID-19. The CDR3, as DNA: TGTGCCACCAGCAGAGATCGGGGGTCAACGACTAATGAAAAACTGTTTTTT. Its protein is CATSRDRGSTTNEKLFF.